Below, one TCR beta chain is given with its context. Only in-frame clones appear in the TCRdb table, and some are missing; sequencing was by immunoSEQ multiplex PCR. The sample has fewer than 650,000 clones; 76% are singletons. Deletions cut 6 bases from V and 0 bases from J, with 6 bases between. Germline V gives CDR1 MNHNS, CDR2 SASEGT. The CDR3 contains 14 residues. The sample originates from a study of shared clonotypes between healthy human individuals. The J gene is TRBJ2-6, the V gene TRBV6-1; D is unclear. The material sequenced was PBMCs. This receptor was identified in a middle-aged woman in good health. Some clones in this sample may be carry-over from other donors' samples. Here the CDR3 reads CASRTSSGANVLTF. CDR3 DNA sequence: TGTGCCAGCAGGACCTCCTCTGGGGCCAACGTCCTGACTTTC.